Listed here are 24 T cell receptor beta chains from one sample, sequenced in a study of blood T cell repertoires in COVID-19. This table comes from immunoSEQ multiplex PCR, and its TCRdb copy is limited to in-frame clones, with some not included. The repertoire holds over 85,000 clones, about three quarters seen once, with roughly 16% in the top ten. Input material: peripheral blood. The receptor source for this set is a woman older than 75 with active or convalescent COVID-19.

The CDR3 protein is CASSTSPVGAGVWDTQYF. CDR3 in DNA: TGCGCCAGCAGCACAAGTCCAGTAGGAGCGGGAGTATGGGATACGCAGTATTTT. This sequence joins TRBV5-1 and TRBJ2-3; TRBD2 matches 8 bases. With V trimmed by 4 bases and J by 6 bases, 19 bases remained unmatched. Germline CDR1 is SGHRS and CDR2 is YFSETQ. The CDR3 runs to 18 residues. The complete variable domain, with remaining parts taken from reference TRBV5-1 and TRBJ2-3, reads KAGVTQTPRYLIKTRGQQVTLSCSPISGHRSVSWYQQTPGQGLQFLFEYFSETQRNKGNFPGRFSGRQFSNSRSEMNVSTLELGDSALYLCASSTSPVGAGVWDTQYFGPGTRLTVL.

The rearrangement links TRBV6-9 to TRBJ1-5, with 7 bases fitting TRBD1. Germline loops: CDR1 MNHGY, CDR2 SVAAGI. V shed 4 bases, J shed 0 bases, and the junction held 6 bases outside the gene matches. The CDR3 sequence is 16 residues long. In nucleotides, the CDR3 is TGTGCCAGCAGTTCCGCCAGGGGGTATAGCAATCAGCCCCAGCATTTT. Its protein product is CASSSARGYSNQPQHF.

The V gene is TRBV7-2, the J gene TRBJ1-2, with 12 positions matching TRBD1. This CDR3 region has 17 residues. Germline values: CDR1 SGHTA, CDR2 FQGNSA. The V and J ends lost 5 bases and 3 bases, in that order; junction bases with no gene match: 10. The CDR3 protein is CASSLGAGTGGDYGYTF. CDR3 bases: TGTGCCAGCAGCCTGGGGGCCGGGACAGGGGGCGACTATGGCTACACCTTC.

This clone is a singleton in its sample. The rearrangement uses TRBV5-1 and TRBJ2-7; no definite D call. The V gene lost 0 bases and the J gene lost 2 bases, with 12 bases spanning the gap. Germline V gene data show CDR1 as SGHRS and CDR2 as YFSETQ. The CDR3 spans 15 residues. The CDR3 coding sequence is TGCGCCAGCAGCTTGGGTGCAGCGCCTCCCTACGAGCAGTACTTC. Its protein is CASSLGAAPPYEQYF.

This chain joins TRBV21-1 and TRBJ2-2; the DNA was not used to check the table's D call, TRBD1. TRBV21-1 is a pseudogene locus. The CDR3 is made up of 21 amino acids. The CDR3, as DNA: TGTGCCAGCAGCAAAAAGGGAGGCCGGGACAGGGAGGGGAGAAACACCGGGGAGCTGTTTTTT. This translates into CASSKKGGRDREGRNTGELFF.

The chain couples TRBV30 to TRBJ2-5; 7 nucleotides align to TRBD1. The CDR3 is made up of 14 amino acids. V shed 7 bases, J shed 0 bases, and the junction held 8 bases outside the gene matches. The germline V gene encodes CDR1 GTSNPN and CDR2 SVGIG (reference sequence). The CDR3 sequence is CAYTKTGDQETQYF. For the CDR3, the DNA is TGTGCCTACACGAAAACAGGGGACCAAGAGACCCAGTACTTC. The full variable domain, completed using reference TRBV30 and TRBJ2-5, is SQTIHQWPATLVQPVGSPLSLECTVEGTSNPNLYWYRQAAGRGLQLLFYSVGIGQISSEVPQNLSASRPQDRQFILSSKKLLLSDSGFYLCAYTKTGDQETQYFGPGTRLLVL.

The V call is TRBV9, the J call TRBJ2-1; TRBD2 agrees at 9 bases. J lost 3 bases, V lost 3 bases, and 4 bases had no gene match. Germline CDR1 SGDLS, CDR2 YYNGEE. The CDR3 contains 15 residues. CDR3 in DNA: TGTGCCAGCAGCGCTGGACTAGCGTTCTACAATGAGCAGTTCTTC. This sequence encodes CASSAGLAFYNEQFF.

The chain has TRBV19 and TRBJ2-5, with 11 bases identical to TRBD1. The germline CDR1 and CDR2 sequences are LNHDA and SQIVND (reference sequence). The CDR3 has 15 residues. Trimming at V came to 5 bases and at J to 5 bases, leaving 7 bases not matched to a gene. The CDR3 protein is CASSPRTGGRETQYF. The DNA for the CDR3 is TGTGCCAGTAGTCCCAGGACAGGGGGCCGGGAGACCCAGTACTTC.

The rearrangement links TRBV7-2 to TRBJ2-1; tentative D call: TRBD2 (6 bases). Germline loops: CDR1 SGHTA, CDR2 FQGNSA. This CDR3 contains 15 residues. Trimming took off 4 bases at V and 4 bases at J, with 14 bases between the two ends. The CDR3 nucleotides are TGTGCCAGCAGCTCACACCGGGGAGGATACAATGAGCAGTTCTTC. It codes for CASSSHRGGYNEQFF. Full variable domain (rest looked up from reference TRBV7-2 and TRBJ2-1): GAGVSQSPSNKVTEKGKDVELRCDPISGHTALYWYRQSLGQGLEFLIYFQGNSAPDKSGLPSDRFSAERTGGSVSTLTIQRTQQEDSAVYLCASSSHRGGYNEQFFGPGTRLTVL.

The chain is built from TRBV18 and TRBJ2-2; D uncertain. Trimming shortened V by 3 bases and J by 3 bases, and 8 bases separated the two germline ends. Germline values: CDR1 KGHSH, CDR2 LQKENI. This CDR3 spans 14 amino acids. CDR3 sequence: CASSPSRDTGELFF. As DNA, the CDR3 is TGTGCCAGCTCACCCTCCCGCGACACCGGGGAGCTGTTTTTT.

The V and J genes are TRBV6-5 and TRBJ1-2; 8 bases line up with TRBD1. The trim removed 4 bases at V and 8 bases at J, leaving 9 bases unmatched. Germline values: CDR1 MNHEY, CDR2 SVGAGI. The CDR3 contains 14 residues. CDR3 in DNA: TGTGCCAGCAGTTTCTTGACAGGGGCCGAAGGCTACACCTTC. It translates to CASSFLTGAEGYTF.

V usage is TRBV19 and J usage is TRBJ2-7, with 7 bases identical to TRBD1. CDR1 and CDR2 (germline): LNHDA, SQIVND (reference sequence). The CDR3 sequence is 16 residues long. V trimming: 4 bases; J trimming: 0 bases; junction bases outside the gene matches: 9. The CDR3 protein is CASSTRQGFGSYEQYF. For the CDR3, the DNA is TGTGCCAGTAGTACTCGACAGGGTTTCGGCTCCTACGAGCAGTACTTC. Complete variable domain (other parts from reference TRBV19 and TRBJ2-7): DGGITQSPKYLFRKEGQNVTLSCEQNLNHDAMYWYRQDPGQGLRLIYYSQIVNDFQKGDIAEGYSVSREKKESFPLTVTSAQKNPTAFYLCASSTRQGFGSYEQYFGPGTRLTVT.

This clone was detected ten times or more. The V and J genes are TRBV24-1 and TRBJ2-2; D is possibly TRBD1 (6 bases). V lost 3 bases to trimming and J lost 3 bases, with 10 bases between them. CDR3 size: 15 residues. Looked up from germline, CDR1 is KGHDR and CDR2 is SFDVKD. The CDR3 protein is CATSDDRLHTGELFF. The CDR3 DNA is TGTGCCACCAGTGATGACAGGTTGCACACCGGGGAGCTGTTTTTT.

V is TRBV5-6 and J is TRBJ2-3; weak D call: TRBD1 (5 bases). Trimming took off 1 base at V and 3 bases at J, with 6 bases between the two ends. CDR1 SGHDT and CDR2 YYEEEE come from the germline V gene. This CDR3 is built from 13 residues. The CDR3 region is CASSLKGTDTQYF. The DNA of the CDR3 is TGTGCCAGCAGCTTGAAGGGGACAGATACGCAGTATTTT.

This chain uses TRBV11-3 with TRBJ2-1; tentative D call: TRBD2 (5 bases). Germline lookup yields CDR1 SGHNT and CDR2 YENEEA. Trimming removed 1 base from V and 4 bases from J, with 17 bases in between. The CDR3 runs to 17 residues. This chain's CDR3 is CASSLGSLATSYNEQFF. As DNA, the CDR3 is TGTGCCAGCAGCTTAGGGTCCCTAGCCACTTCATACAATGAGCAGTTCTTC.

This sequence joins TRBV7-3 and TRBJ2-4, with 15 bases aligning to TRBD2. The V gene end was trimmed by 5 bases and the J gene end by 6 bases; junction bases not matched to a gene: 8. Germline V gene lookup returns CDR1 SGHTA and CDR2 FQGTGA. The CDR3 is 17 residues long. This CDR3 reads CASSTRTSGRALNIQYF. CDR3 DNA sequence: TGTGCCAGCAGCACTCGGACTAGCGGGAGGGCTTTAAACATTCAGTACTTC.

This clone has ten or more counts. The J gene is TRBJ2-1, the V gene TRBV6-6, with 11 nucleotides matching TRBD1. Germline loops: CDR1 MNHNY, CDR2 SVGAGI (reference sequence). V gave up 5 bases and J gave up 8 bases; unmatched junction bases: 8. The CDR3 runs to 15 residues. CDR3 protein: CASSPGQGAIDEQFF. Here the CDR3 DNA reads TGTGCCAGCAGTCCCGGACAGGGGGCAATCGATGAGCAGTTCTTC.

The chain carries TRBV4-2 and TRBJ1-3, with a possible D match to TRBD1 (5 bases). V shed 0 bases and J shed 2 bases, with 20 bases lying between them. Germline V gene data show CDR1 as LGHNA and CDR2 as YNFKEQ. The CDR3 extends over 19 amino acids. As DNA, the CDR3 is TGTGCCAGCAGCCAAGAGCTCCCGGGCCAGGGCATTACTGGAAACACCATATATTTT. Its protein product is CASSQELPGQGITGNTIYF.

This chain links TRBV5-6 with TRBJ2-1, with TRBD2 identical over 10 bases. The CDR3 totals 15 residues. CDR1 is SGHDT and CDR2 is YYEEEE in the germline V gene. The ends lost 3 bases at V and 2 bases at J; junction bases unmatched: 2. The CDR3 nucleotides read TGTGCCAGCAGCTATCTAGCGGGGGCCTACAATGAGCAGTTCTTC. This translates into CASSYLAGAYNEQFF.

The chain links TRBV28 to TRBJ2-7; D is perhaps TRBD2 (5 bases). CDR1 MDHEN and CDR2 SYDVKM come from the germline V gene. Trimming shortened V by 2 bases and J by 1 base, and 6 bases separated the two germline ends. The CDR3 loop spans 13 amino acids. The CDR3 loop reads CASSLGGSYEQYF. As DNA, the CDR3 is TGTGCCAGCAGTTTAGGCGGGTCCTACGAGCAGTACTTC.

V usage is TRBV29-1 and J usage is TRBJ2-3, with TRBD2 matching over 7 bases. CDR3 length: 14 amino acids. Germline V gene sequence: CDR1 SQVTM, CDR2 ANQGSEA. J was trimmed by 4 bases and V by 1 base; bases with no gene match: 5. The DNA for the CDR3 is TGCAGCGTTGAAGGCGGGAGTGGCGCAGATACGCAGTATTTT. Protein: CSVEGGSGADTQYF.

The chain couples TRBV11-2 to TRBJ2-1; 10 positions match TRBD2. V was pared by 1 base and J by 0 bases, with 3 bases of the junction left unmatched. Germline V lookup: CDR1 SGHAT, CDR2 FQNNGV. The CDR3 sequence is 17 residues long. For the CDR3, the DNA is TGTGCCAGCAGCTTAGCTAGCGGGAGTTTCTCCTACAATGAGCAGTTCTTC. Protein product: CASSLASGSFSYNEQFF.

V is TRBV21-1 and J is TRBJ1-1; no check of the table's D call, TRBD1, against the DNA was made. TRBV21-1 is a pseudogene locus. The CDR3 has 17 residues. The CDR3 loop reads CASSKVKSRGPNTEAFF. CDR3 sequence (DNA): TGTGCCAGCAGCAAAGTTAAATCCAGGGGACCGAACACTGAAGCTTTCTTT.

This clone has only one observation. This chain connects TRBV4-1 to TRBJ1-1; TRBD1 might be the D (5 bases). The germline gives CDR1 MGHRA, CDR2 YSYEKL. With 0 bases removed from V and 1 base from J, the gap between germline ends came to 6 bases. The CDR3 spans 14 residues. The CDR3 DNA follows: TGCGCCAGCAGCCAAGAAAGGGGGAACACTGAAGCTTTCTTT. This gives the protein CASSQERGNTEAFF.